Below are 4 T cell receptor beta chains sequenced from a single sample in a study of T cells after posttransplantation cyclophosphamide. Produced via immunoSEQ multiplex PCR; TCRdb's table is partial and in-frame only. The profile covers roughly 49,000 clones, none occurring a single time. The sequencing input was PBMCs. Receptors were obtained from a middle-aged man in good health, CMV-negative, and a related stem cell transplant donor.

This clone was seen many times. The chain employs TRBV10-3 and TRBJ2-7; 7 bases are a match to TRBD1. J was trimmed by 8 bases and V by 5 bases; bases with no gene match: 15. CDR1 and CDR2 (germline): ENHRY, SYGVKD. This CDR3 is 15 amino acids long. This CDR3 reads CAISQRSTVDRQQYF. CDR3 DNA: TGTGCCATCAGTCAGCGATCTACGGTGGACAGGCAGCAGTACTTC.

This clone was detected ten times or more. V is TRBV19 and J is TRBJ2-3; 7 bases are shared with TRBD2. Germline CDR1 reads LNHDA; CDR2 reads SQIVND (reference sequence). The CDR3 is 16 amino acids. The V gene end was trimmed by 5 bases and the J gene end by 3 bases; junction bases not matched to a gene: 11. CDR3 sequence reads: CASSHTAGVGTDTQYF. CDR3 DNA: TGTGCCAGTAGTCATACGGCGGGAGTCGGGACAGATACGCAGTATTTT.

This clone came up many times. J is TRBJ2-2 and V is TRBV28; D might be TRBD1 (5 bases). Per the germline V gene, CDR1 is MDHEN and CDR2 is SYDVKM. This CDR3 comprises 14 residues. V lost 3 bases and J 6 bases, leaving 11 bases between the germline ends. The CDR3 spells CASSLAPGSGELFF. The CDR3 bases are TGTGCCAGCAGTTTGGCGCCAGGGTCCGGGGAGCTGTTTTTT.

This clone appeared many times. The rearrangement joins TRBV11-2 to TRBJ2-1; D is perhaps TRBD2 (6 bases). CDR3 length: 15 amino acids. Trimming removed 5 bases from V and 4 bases from J, with 15 bases in between. The germline gives CDR1 SGHAT, CDR2 FQNNGV. CDR3: CASSPRRDPYNEQFF. The CDR3 DNA reads as TGTGCCAGCAGCCCCCGGAGGGATCCATACAATGAGCAGTTCTTC.